Shown below are 9 T cell receptor beta chains from a single sample sequenced in a study of OX40 agonist ivuxolimab in advanced cancers. Profiling relied on immunoSEQ multiplex PCR, and the TCRdb table lists in-frame clones only, not all of them. The sample includes about 110,000 clones, more than 85% seen only once; the top ten take roughly 1.1%. Sequenced material: CD4+ or CD8+ T cells sorted from blood, taken in a trial of the OX40 agonist ivuxolimab. The receptor set was obtained from an adult with an advanced solid tumor such as melanoma, head and neck, liver or kidney cancer.

The chain combines TRBV19 with TRBJ1-4, with D tentatively TRBD1 (5 bases). V was shortened by 3 bases and J by 8 bases, with 16 bases between the two germline ends. Looked up from germline, CDR1 is LNHDA and CDR2 is SQIVND (reference sequence). CDR3 length: 15 amino acids. CDR3 nucleotide sequence: TGTGCCAGTAGTATTGGGCCAGGGCGAGGAGAAAAACTGTTTTTT. Protein: CASSIGPGRGEKLFF.

The gene calls are TRBV7-9 and TRBJ2-2; D may be TRBD1 or TRBD2 (6 bases each). V lost 6 bases, J lost 5 bases, and 16 bases lay in between. CDR3 size: 15 residues. Germline CDR1 reads SEHNR; CDR2 reads FQNEAQ (reference sequence). The DNA for the CDR3 is TGTGCCAGCAGGGGGGCCGGGAGTTCGACCGGGGAGCTGTTTTTT. Translated: CASRGAGSSTGELFF.

The chain links TRBV6-1 to TRBJ1-2; D possibly corresponds to TRBD1 (6 bases). CDR3 size: 14 residues. The ends were cut back, 6 bases at V and 3 bases at J, with 14 bases in the middle. Germline V gives CDR1 MNHNS, CDR2 SASEGT. CDR3 nucleotide sequence: TGTGCCAGCAGGATGGACAGCTTTTACTATGGCTACACCTTC. This gives the protein CASRMDSFYYGYTF.

The chain uses TRBV27 and TRBJ2-1; 7 positions match TRBD1. This CDR3 has 14 residues. Germline CDR1 MNHEY, CDR2 SMNVEV (reference sequence). V gave up 3 bases and J gave up 4 bases; unmatched junction bases: 3. In DNA form, the CDR3 reads TGTGCCAGCAGTTTTGGCAGGGGGTACAATGAGCAGTTCTTC. Translating it yields CASSFGRGYNEQFF.

This clone was recorded only once. The chain employs TRBV7-2 and TRBJ1-5, with D hard to call. The germline CDR1 and CDR2 sequences are SGHTA and FQGNSA. Trimming cost V 1 base and J 0 bases, with 4 bases left between them. This CDR3 is built from 14 residues. The DNA of the CDR3 is TGTGCCAGCAGCTTAGACCGTAGCAATCAGCCCCAGCATTTT. Protein: CASSLDRSNQPQHF.

This clone is classed as medium-sized (0.01 to 0.1%). This rearrangement joins TRBV11-1 to TRBJ1-5; D might be TRBD1 (5 bases). CDR3 length equals 15 residues. The V gene lost 5 bases and the J gene lost 2 bases, with 13 bases spanning the gap. Germline CDR1 and CDR2: SGHAT and FQDESV (reference sequence). The CDR3, as DNA: TGTGCCAGCAGCGGGACTGCCTGGGGCAATCAGCCCCAGCATTTT. This encodes CASSGTAWGNQPQHF. Full variable domain (remainder filled in from reference TRBV11-1 and TRBJ1-5): EAEVAQSPRYKITEKSQAVAFWCDPISGHATLYWYRQILGQGPELLVQFQDESVVDDSQLPKDRFSAERLKGVDSTLKIQPAELGDSAMYLCASSGTAWGNQPQHFGDGTRLSIL.

The rearrangement uses TRBV9 and TRBJ2-2; D tentatively reads TRBD1 or TRBD2 (5 bases each). CDR1 is SGDLS and CDR2 is YYNGEE in the germline V gene. Trimming cost V 2 bases and J 1 base, with 12 bases left between them. There are 16 residues in the CDR3. The CDR3 DNA sequence: TGTGCCAGCAGCGTCCGAGGGCAGGGGAACACCGGGGAGCTGTTTTTT. It is translated as CASSVRGQGNTGELFF.

The rearrangement uses TRBV7-2 and TRBJ2-5; 7 bases are a match to TRBD1. Germline CDR1 and CDR2: SGHTA and FQGNSA. The CDR3 consists of 15 residues. Trimming cost V 4 bases and J 0 bases; bases outside gene matches: 5. The CDR3 sequence: CASSSGDRDQETQYF. CDR3 in DNA: TGTGCCAGCAGCTCGGGCGACAGGGACCAAGAGACCCAGTACTTC.

V gene TRBV7-3 combines with J gene TRBJ2-4, with 8 bases that match TRBD1. The V gene's germline CDR1 is SGHTA and CDR2 FQGTGA. With 5 bases clipped from V and 5 bases from J, the junction kept 5 bases outside the gene matches. The CDR3 runs 14 residues. The CDR3 protein is CASSPRGRENIQYF. For the CDR3, the DNA is TGTGCCAGCAGCCCCAGGGGGCGGGAAAACATTCAGTACTTC.